This T cell receptor beta chain was captured by sequencing in a study of T cell changes during pregnancy in multiple sclerosis. Data came from immunoSEQ multiplex PCR; TCRdb stores just in-frame clones and leaves some out. In the table there are under 70,000 clones, 91% of which are singletons. Trimming at V came to 0 bases and at J to 5 bases, leaving 4 bases not matched to a gene. The V gene's germline CDR1 is SGHAT and CDR2 FQNNGV. The CDR3 runs to 15 residues. Source: peripheral blood, taken in the third trimester of pregnancy. The sequence came from a female donor in good health, enrolled as a control in a pregnancy study. The J gene is TRBJ2-3, the V gene TRBV11-2; 8 bases are a match to TRBD2. In DNA form, the CDR3 reads TGTGCCAGCAGCTTAGACGGGGGGGCCGGAGATACGCAGTATTTT. This codes for CASSLDGGAGDTQYF. The whole variable domain, remainder taken from reference TRBV11-2 and TRBJ2-3, is EAGVAQSPRYKIIEKRQSVAFWCNPISGHATLYWYQQILGQGPKLLIQFQNNGVVDDSQLPKDRFSAERLKGVDSTLKIQPAKLEDSAVYLCASSLDGGAGDTQYFGPGTRLTVL.